A selection of T cell receptor beta chains follows, all from one sample in a study of blood T cell repertoires in COVID-19. TCRdb keeps only in-frame clones here, not all; method: immunoSEQ multiplex PCR. The sample has roughly 440,000 clones; around 88% are singletons. The sample taken for sequencing was peripheral blood. The receptors stem from a woman between 45 and 60 years old with COVID-19, enrolled during active disease. Both conserved end residues are part of each CDR3. The order of the fields is J gene, clone size, D gene, V gene, CDR3 DNA, CDR3 protein. D genes are given only for firm matches. Size is omitted from some rows. Given values are once, few, many or a class for expanded clones.

J: TRBJ2-7
size: .
D: TRBD1
V: TRBV10-3
DNA: TGTGCCCCCTCGGGACAGGGCTCCGTCCCCTACGAGCAGTACTTC
CDR3: CAPSGQGSVPYEQYF

J: TRBJ1-2
size: .
D: .
V: TRBV6-5
DNA: TGTGCCAGCAGTTACTCAGACAGCTATGGCTACACCTTC
CDR3: CASSYSDSYGYTF

J: TRBJ2-2
size: .
D: .
V: TRBV5-1
DNA: TGCGCCAGCAGCTTGGCTAGACAGGTAGTAATCTCGAACACCGGGGAGCTGTTTTTT
CDR3: CASSLARQVVISNTGELFF

J: TRBJ2-2
size: .
D: .
V: TRBV13
DNA: TGTGCCAGCAGCCCTTGGGGTAGCGGGAACACCGGGGAGCTGTTTTTT
CDR3: CASSPWGSGNTGELFF

J: TRBJ1-2
size: .
D: TRBD1
V: TRBV29-1
DNA: TGCAGCGTTGAAGGCCCCTTCGACAGGGTCTATGGCTACACCTTC
CDR3: CSVEGPFDRVYGYTF

J: TRBJ1-4
size: .
D: TRBD1
V: TRBV19
DNA: TGTGCCAGTTCCGGACAGGGCCGCAATGAAAAACTGTTTTTT
CDR3: CASSGQGRNEKLFF

J: TRBJ2-1
size: .
D: TRBD2
V: TRBV30
DNA: TGTGCCTGGAGTGCGTCACTAGCGGGGGGCCGGAATGAGCAGTTCTTC
CDR3: CAWSASLAGGRNEQFF

J: TRBJ1-3
size: .
D: TRBD1
V: TRBV27
DNA: TGTGCCAGCAGGCCACAGGTGGCAGGGGGCTTAATCTTTAGAAACACCATATATTTT
CDR3: CASRPQVAGGLIFRNTIYF

J: TRBJ1-5
size: .
D: .
V: TRBV7-8
DNA: TGTGCCAGCAGCCCAGGGCTCTCCTCGACCCAGCATTTT
CDR3: CASSPGLSSTQHF

J: TRBJ2-5
size: .
D: .
V: TRBV5-1
DNA: TGCGCCAGCAGCTTTGCCAGATCCCAAGAGACCCAGTACTTC
CDR3: CASSFARSQETQYF

J: TRBJ2-5
size: .
D: .
V: TRBV29-1
DNA: TGCAGCCACGGGGGGCAAGGGCTTGCTCAGTACTTC
CDR3: CSHGGQGLAQYF

J: TRBJ2-7
size: .
D: TRBD2
V: TRBV4-1
DNA: TGCGCCAGCAGCCAAGAGTTAGGGACTAGCGGGGCCTACGAGCAGTACTTC
CDR3: CASSQELGTSGAYEQYF

J: TRBJ2-7
size: .
D: .
V: TRBV27
DNA: TGTGCCAGCAGTTTATTGGGGGGGGCGGAGGAGCAGTACTTC
CDR3: CASSLLGGAEEQYF

J: TRBJ1-1
size: .
D: TRBD1
V: TRBV11-2
DNA: TGTGCCAGCAGAGGACAGGGAGCGAACACTGAAGCTTTCTTT
CDR3: CASRGQGANTEAFF

J: TRBJ1-5
size: few
D: .
V: TRBV5-5
DNA: TGTGCCAGCAGCTTGGACAGCAGCAATCAGCCCCAGCATTTT
CDR3: CASSLDSSNQPQHF

J: TRBJ1-6
size: .
D: .
V: TRBV5-6
DNA: TGTGCCAGCAGCTTGATACGCAGTAATAATTCACCCCTCCACTTT
CDR3: CASSLIRSNNSPLHF

J: TRBJ1-3
size: .
D: .
V: TRBV18
DNA: TGTGCCAGCTCACCATTTTCGGGCGGGGGCGCGCTCTCTGGAAACACCATATATTTT
CDR3: CASSPFSGGGALSGNTIYF

J: TRBJ1-6
size: .
D: .
V: TRBV13
DNA: TGTGCCAGCAGCTTAATCCCTCGGACAGCCGGGTCTTCACCCCTCCACTTT
CDR3: CASSLIPRTAGSSPLHF

J: TRBJ1-2
size: .
D: TRBD1
V: TRBV6-5
DNA: TGTGCCAGCACGCGCAGCAGGGGGAGTAGTGGCTACACCTTC
CDR3: CASTRSRGSSGYTF

J: TRBJ1-2
size: .
D: .
V: TRBV6-1
DNA: TGTGCCAGCAGTGAAGGCATGTATAGTGCCTATGGCTACACCTTC
CDR3: CASSEGMYSAYGYTF

J: TRBJ2-1
size: .
D: .
V: TRBV2
DNA: TGTGCCAGCTCTGGGCCCGCCGGGGTGGATGAGCAGTTCTTC
CDR3: CASSGPAGVDEQFF

J: TRBJ1-3
size: .
D: .
V: TRBV6-1
DNA: TGTGCCAGCAGTGATGCGGGACGTATTGGCACCATATATTTT
CDR3: CASSDAGRIGTIYF

J: TRBJ1-1
size: .
D: .
V: TRBV29-1
DNA: TGCAGCGTTTCCGAGGGGAACACTGAAGCTTTCTTT
CDR3: CSVSEGNTEAFF

J: TRBJ1-1
size: .
D: TRBD1
V: TRBV7-8
DNA: TGTGCCAGCGGCCTATCTACAGGGGGTCGGGCTTTCTTT
CDR3: CASGLSTGGRAFF

J: TRBJ2-7
size: .
D: TRBD2
V: TRBV19
DNA: TGTGCCAGTAGTGCAAGACTAGCGGGGTCTTCGGGTGAGCAGTACTTC
CDR3: CASSARLAGSSGEQYF

J: TRBJ1-3
size: once
D: .
V: TRBV6-6
DNA: TGTGCCAGCACCCCATCTACCTCTGGAAACACCATATATTTT
CDR3: CASTPSTSGNTIYF

J: TRBJ1-1
size: once
D: .
V: TRBV19
DNA: TGTGCCAGTAGGGGAGGGTTTCTTACTGAAGCTTTCTTT
CDR3: CASRGGFLTEAFF

J: TRBJ2-3
size: .
D: .
V: TRBV29-1
DNA: TGCAGCGTACCCGGGACTGCCGAGACAGATACGCAGTATTTT
CDR3: CSVPGTAETDTQYF

J: TRBJ1-6
size: once
D: .
V: TRBV6-5
DNA: TGTGCCAGCAGGTCGGGGGGGGGTAATTCACCCCTCCACTTT
CDR3: CASRSGGGNSPLHF

J: TRBJ2-7
size: .
D: .
V: TRBV5-1
DNA: TGCGCCAGCAGCTTGGACGTGACAACCTACGAGCAGTACTTC
CDR3: CASSLDVTTYEQYF

J: TRBJ1-2
size: .
D: TRBD1
V: TRBV30
DNA: TGTGCCTGGACCTCATTGGGACAGAACTATGGCTACACCTTC
CDR3: CAWTSLGQNYGYTF

J: TRBJ2-7
size: .
D: .
V: TRBV19
DNA: TGTGCCAGTAGTGTGGGGGGAGCACTCTCCTACGAGCAGTACTTC
CDR3: CASSVGGALSYEQYF

J: TRBJ1-5
size: .
D: .
V: TRBV4-2
DNA: TGTGCCAGCAGCCAAGAACAGGGCGATCGCAATCAGCCCCAGCATTTT
CDR3: CASSQEQGDRNQPQHF

J: TRBJ1-6
size: .
D: TRBD1
V: TRBV5-4
DNA: TGTGCCAGCAGCTTTGCGACAGGGCCTTCACCCCTCCACTTT
CDR3: CASSFATGPSPLHF

J: TRBJ1-1
size: .
D: .
V: TRBV11-2
DNA: TGTGCCAGCAGCCCTTACGGCGGTAGTCCTGAAGCTTTCTTT
CDR3: CASSPYGGSPEAFF

J: TRBJ2-1
size: many
D: .
V: TRBV6-5
DNA: TGTGCCAGCAGTTACTCGTCCGACAATGAGCAGTTCTTC
CDR3: CASSYSSDNEQFF

J: TRBJ2-1
size: .
D: .
V: TRBV9
DNA: TGTGCCAGCAACCTCGACAGGGGAGGGGATGAGCAGTTCTTC
CDR3: CASNLDRGGDEQFF

J: TRBJ2-1
size: .
D: .
V: TRBV5-1
DNA: TGCGCCAGCAGCTCAAGGGGGACGGCCTACAATGAGCAGTTCTTC
CDR3: CASSSRGTAYNEQFF

J: TRBJ2-5
size: .
D: TRBD2
V: TRBV19
DNA: TGTGCCAGTAGCGGCGGAGCGGGGGGGCTATTGACCCAGTACTTC
CDR3: CASSGGAGGLLTQYF

J: TRBJ1-2
size: .
D: .
V: TRBV9
DNA: TGTGCCAGCAGCGTAGAGGTAACAGGGATACCCTATGGCTACACCTTC
CDR3: CASSVEVTGIPYGYTF